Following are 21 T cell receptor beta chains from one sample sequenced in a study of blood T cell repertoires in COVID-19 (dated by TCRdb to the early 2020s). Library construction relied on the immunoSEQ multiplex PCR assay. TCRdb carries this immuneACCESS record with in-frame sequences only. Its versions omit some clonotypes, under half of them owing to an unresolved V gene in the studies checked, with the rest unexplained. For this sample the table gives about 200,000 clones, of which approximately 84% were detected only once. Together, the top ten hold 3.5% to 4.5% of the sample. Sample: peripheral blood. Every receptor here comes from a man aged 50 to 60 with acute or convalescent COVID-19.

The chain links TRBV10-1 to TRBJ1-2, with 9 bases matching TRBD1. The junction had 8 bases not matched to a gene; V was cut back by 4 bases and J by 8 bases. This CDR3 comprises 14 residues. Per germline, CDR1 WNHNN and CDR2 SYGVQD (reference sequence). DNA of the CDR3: TGCGCCAGCAGTGCGACCGGACAGGGGAGAGGCTACACCTTC. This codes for CASSATGQGRGYTF.

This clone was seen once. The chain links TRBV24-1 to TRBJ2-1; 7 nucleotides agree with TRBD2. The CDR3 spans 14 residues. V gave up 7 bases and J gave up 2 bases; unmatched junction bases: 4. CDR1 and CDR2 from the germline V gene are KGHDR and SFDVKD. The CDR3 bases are TGTGCCACCAGGGCTAGCGGACCCTACAATGAGCAGTTCTTC. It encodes CATRASGPYNEQFF.

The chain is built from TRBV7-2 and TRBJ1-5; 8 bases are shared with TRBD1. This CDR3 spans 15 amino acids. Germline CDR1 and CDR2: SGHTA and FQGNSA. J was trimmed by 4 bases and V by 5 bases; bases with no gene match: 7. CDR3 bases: TGTGCCAGCAGCCCTAGGACAGGGACGAATCAGCCCCAGCATTTT. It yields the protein CASSPRTGTNQPQHF.

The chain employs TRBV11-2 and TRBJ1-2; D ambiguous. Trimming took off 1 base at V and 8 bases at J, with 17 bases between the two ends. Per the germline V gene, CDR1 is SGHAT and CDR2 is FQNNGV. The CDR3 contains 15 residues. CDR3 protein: CASSLANGPGTGYTF. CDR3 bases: TGTGCCAGCAGCTTAGCAAATGGGCCAGGAACAGGCTACACCTTC.

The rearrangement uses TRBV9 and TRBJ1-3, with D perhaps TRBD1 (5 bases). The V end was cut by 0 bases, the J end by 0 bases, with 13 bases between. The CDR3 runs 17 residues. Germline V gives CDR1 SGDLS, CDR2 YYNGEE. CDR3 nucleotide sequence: TGTGCCAGCAGCGTAGATCAGGGTTTGAACTCTGGAAACACCATATATTTT. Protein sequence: CASSVDQGLNSGNTIYF. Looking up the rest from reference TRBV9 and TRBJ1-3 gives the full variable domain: DSGVTQTPKHLITATGQRVTLRCSPRSGDLSVYWYQQSLDQGLQFLIQYYNGEERAKGNILERFSAQQFPDLHSELNLSSLELGDSALYFCASSVDQGLNSGNTIYFGEGSWLTVV.

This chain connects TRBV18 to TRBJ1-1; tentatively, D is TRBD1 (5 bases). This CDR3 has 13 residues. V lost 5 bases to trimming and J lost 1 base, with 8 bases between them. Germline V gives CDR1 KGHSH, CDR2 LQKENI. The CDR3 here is CASSSGENTEAFF. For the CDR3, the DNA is TGTGCCAGCTCATCGGGGGAGAACACTGAAGCTTTCTTT.

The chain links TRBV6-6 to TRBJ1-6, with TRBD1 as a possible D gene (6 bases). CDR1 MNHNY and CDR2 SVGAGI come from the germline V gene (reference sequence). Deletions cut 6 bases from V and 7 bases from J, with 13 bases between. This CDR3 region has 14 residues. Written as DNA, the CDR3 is TGTGCCAGCAGCCAACACAGGGAGAATTCACCCCTCCACTTT. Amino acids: CASSQHRENSPLHF.

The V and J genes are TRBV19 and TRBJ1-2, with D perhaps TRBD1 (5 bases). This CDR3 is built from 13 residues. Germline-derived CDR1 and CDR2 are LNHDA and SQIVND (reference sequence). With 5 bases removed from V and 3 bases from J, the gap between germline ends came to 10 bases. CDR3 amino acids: CASSPGHYYGYTF. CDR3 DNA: TGTGCCAGTAGTCCAGGACACTACTATGGCTACACCTTC.

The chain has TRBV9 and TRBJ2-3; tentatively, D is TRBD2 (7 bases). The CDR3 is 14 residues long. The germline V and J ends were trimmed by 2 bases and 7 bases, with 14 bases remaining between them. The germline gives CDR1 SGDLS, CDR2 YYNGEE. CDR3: CASSVGGGANTQYF. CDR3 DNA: TGTGCCAGCAGCGTGGGAGGGGGGGCGAATACGCAGTATTTT.

In DNA form, the CDR3 reads TGCGCCAGCAGCTTGTGGCAGGGGAATGGCTACACCTTC. Protein sequence: CASSLWQGNGYTF. The chain links TRBV5-1 to TRBJ1-2, with TRBD1 as a possible D gene (6 bases). This CDR3 is 13 amino acids long. The germline V gene has CDR1 SGHRS and CDR2 YFSETQ. Trimming took 1 base from V and 6 from J, leaving 10 bases between them.

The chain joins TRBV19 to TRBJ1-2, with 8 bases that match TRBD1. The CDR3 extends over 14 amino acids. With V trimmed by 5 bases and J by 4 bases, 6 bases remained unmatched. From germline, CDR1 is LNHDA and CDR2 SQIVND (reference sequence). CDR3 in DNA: TGTGCCAGTAGTGACCAGGGGGCGGGCTATGGCTACACCTTC. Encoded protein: CASSDQGAGYGYTF.

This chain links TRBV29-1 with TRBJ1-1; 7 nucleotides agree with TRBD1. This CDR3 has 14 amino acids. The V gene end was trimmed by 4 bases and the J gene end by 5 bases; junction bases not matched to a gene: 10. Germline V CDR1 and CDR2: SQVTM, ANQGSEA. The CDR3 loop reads CSVAANRGNTEAFF. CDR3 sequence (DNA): TGCAGCGTTGCCGCGAACAGGGGTAATACTGAAGCTTTCTTT.

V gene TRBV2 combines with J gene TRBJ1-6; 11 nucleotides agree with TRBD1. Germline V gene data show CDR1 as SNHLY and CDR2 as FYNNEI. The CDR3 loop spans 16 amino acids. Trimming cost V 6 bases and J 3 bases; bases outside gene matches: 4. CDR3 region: CASRVGQGDYNSPLHF. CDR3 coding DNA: TGTGCCAGCAGGGTGGGACAGGGGGACTATAATTCACCCCTCCACTTT.

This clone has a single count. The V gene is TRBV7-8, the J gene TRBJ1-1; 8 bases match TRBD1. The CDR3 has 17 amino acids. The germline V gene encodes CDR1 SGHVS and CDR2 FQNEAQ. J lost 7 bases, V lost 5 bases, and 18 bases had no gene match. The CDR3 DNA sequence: TGTGCCAGCAGCACATACGCCGGACAGGGATCGTTCGGTGAAGCTTTCTTT. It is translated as CASSTYAGQGSFGEAFF.

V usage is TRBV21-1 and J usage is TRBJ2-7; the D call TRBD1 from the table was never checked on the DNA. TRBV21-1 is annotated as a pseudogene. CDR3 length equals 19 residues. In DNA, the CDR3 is TGTGCCAGCAGCAAGTTAAGGACAGGGTATCGAGTGGGTTCATACGAGCAGTACTTC. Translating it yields CASSKLRTGYRVGSYEQYF.

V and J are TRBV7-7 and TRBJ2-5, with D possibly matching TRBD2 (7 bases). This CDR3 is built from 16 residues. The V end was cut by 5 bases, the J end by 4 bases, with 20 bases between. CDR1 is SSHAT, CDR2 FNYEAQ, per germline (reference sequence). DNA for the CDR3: TGTGCCAGCAGCCCCTTCCGGGGGGCAGGCCGAGAGACCCAGTACTTC. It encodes CASSPFRGAGRETQYF.

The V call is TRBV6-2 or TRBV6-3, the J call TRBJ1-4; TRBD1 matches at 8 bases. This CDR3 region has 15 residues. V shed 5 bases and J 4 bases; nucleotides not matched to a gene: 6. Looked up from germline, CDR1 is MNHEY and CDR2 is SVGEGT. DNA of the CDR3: TGTGCCAGCAGTGACCGGGACAGGAGTAATGAAAAACTGTTTTTT. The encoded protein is CASSDRDRSNEKLFF.

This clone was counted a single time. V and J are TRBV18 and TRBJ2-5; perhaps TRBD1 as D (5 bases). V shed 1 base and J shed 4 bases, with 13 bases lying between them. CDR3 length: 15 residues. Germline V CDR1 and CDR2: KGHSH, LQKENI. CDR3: CASSPRDGAGETQYF. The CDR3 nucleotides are TGTGCCAGCTCACCACGTGATGGGGCCGGAGAGACCCAGTACTTC.

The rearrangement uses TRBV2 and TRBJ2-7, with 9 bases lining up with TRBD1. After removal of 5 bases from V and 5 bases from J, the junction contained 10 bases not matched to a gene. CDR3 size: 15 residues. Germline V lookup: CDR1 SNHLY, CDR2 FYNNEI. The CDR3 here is CASSPGTGRYHEQYF. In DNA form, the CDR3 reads TGTGCCAGCAGTCCCGGGACAGGGAGGTATCACGAGCAGTACTTC.

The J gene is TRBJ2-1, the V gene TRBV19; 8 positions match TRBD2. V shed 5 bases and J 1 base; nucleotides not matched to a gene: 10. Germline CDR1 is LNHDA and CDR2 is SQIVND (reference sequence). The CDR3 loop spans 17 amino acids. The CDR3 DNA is TGTGCCAGTAGTCTAAGCGGGGGTCCCCTGTCCTACAATGAGCAGTTCTTC. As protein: CASSLSGGPLSYNEQFF.

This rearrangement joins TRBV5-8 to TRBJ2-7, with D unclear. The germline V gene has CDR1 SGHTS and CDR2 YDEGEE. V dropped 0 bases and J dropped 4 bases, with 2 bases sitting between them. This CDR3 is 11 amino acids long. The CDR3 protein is CASSLAYEQYF. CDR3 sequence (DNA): TGTGCCAGCAGCTTGGCGTACGAGCAGTACTTC.